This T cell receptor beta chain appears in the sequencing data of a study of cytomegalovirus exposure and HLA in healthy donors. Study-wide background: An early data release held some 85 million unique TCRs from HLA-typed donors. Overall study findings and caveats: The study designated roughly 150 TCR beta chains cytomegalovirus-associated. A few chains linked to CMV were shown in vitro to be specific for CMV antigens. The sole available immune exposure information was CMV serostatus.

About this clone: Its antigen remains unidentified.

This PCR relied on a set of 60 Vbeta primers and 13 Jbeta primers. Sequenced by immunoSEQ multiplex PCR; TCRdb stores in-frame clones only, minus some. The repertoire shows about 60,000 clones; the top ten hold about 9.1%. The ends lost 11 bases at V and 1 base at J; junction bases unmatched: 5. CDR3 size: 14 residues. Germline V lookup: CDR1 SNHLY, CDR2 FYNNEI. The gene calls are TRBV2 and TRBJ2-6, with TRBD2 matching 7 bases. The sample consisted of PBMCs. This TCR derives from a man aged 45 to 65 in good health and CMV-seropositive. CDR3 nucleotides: TGTGCCGGGGAGGGGTCATCTGGGGCCAACGTCCTGACTTTC. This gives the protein CAGEGSSGANVLTF.